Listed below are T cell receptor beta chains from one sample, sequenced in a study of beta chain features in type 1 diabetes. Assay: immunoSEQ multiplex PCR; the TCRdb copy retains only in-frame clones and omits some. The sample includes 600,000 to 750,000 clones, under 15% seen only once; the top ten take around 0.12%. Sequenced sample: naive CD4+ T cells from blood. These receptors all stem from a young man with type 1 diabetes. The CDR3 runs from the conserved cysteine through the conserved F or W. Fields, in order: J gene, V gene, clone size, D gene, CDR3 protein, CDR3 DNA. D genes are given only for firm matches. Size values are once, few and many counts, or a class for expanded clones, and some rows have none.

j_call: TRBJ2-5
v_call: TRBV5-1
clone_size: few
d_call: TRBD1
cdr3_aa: CASSLGQGLEKTQYF
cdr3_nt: TGCGCCAGCAGCTTGGGACAGGGGTTAGAGAAGACCCAGTACTTC

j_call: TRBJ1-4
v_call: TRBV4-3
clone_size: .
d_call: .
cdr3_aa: CASSQRLGEELFF
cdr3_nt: TGCGCCAGCAGCCAAAGGCTTGGAGAAGAACTGTTTTTT

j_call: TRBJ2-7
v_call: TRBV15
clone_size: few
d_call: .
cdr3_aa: CATSREGGEGYEQYF
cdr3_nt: TGTGCCACCAGCAGAGAAGGAGGGGAAGGCTACGAGCAGTACTTC

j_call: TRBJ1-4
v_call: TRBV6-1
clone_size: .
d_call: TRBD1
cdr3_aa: CASSSDRDRGEKLFF
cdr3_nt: TGTGCCAGCAGCTCCGACAGGGATAGAGGTGAAAAACTGTTTTTT

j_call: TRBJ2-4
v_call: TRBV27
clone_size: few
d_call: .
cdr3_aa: CASSRDPRYDIQYF
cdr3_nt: TGTGCCAGCAGCCGGGACCCCCGGTATGACATTCAGTACTTC

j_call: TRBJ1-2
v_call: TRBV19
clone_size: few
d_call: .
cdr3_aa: CASGQRPGGYTF
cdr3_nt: TGTGCCAGTGGGCAGCGGCCCGGGGGCTACACCTTC

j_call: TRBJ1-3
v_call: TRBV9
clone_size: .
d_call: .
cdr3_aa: CASSAAPGSLSGNTIYF
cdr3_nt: TGTGCCAGCAGCGCCGCCCCCGGGAGCCTCTCTGGAAACACCATATATTTT

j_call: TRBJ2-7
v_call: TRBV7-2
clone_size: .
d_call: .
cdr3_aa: CASSLQIDYEQYF
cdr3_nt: TGTGCCAGCAGCTTACAGATTGACTACGAGCAGTACTTC

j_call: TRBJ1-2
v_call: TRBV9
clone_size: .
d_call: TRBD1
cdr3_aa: CASSADRLGTGDYGYTF
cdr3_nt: TGTGCCAGCAGCGCGGACCGTCTTGGGACAGGGGACTATGGCTACACCTTC

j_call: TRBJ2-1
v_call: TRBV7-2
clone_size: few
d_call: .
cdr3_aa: CASSFYSNEQFF
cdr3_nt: TGTGCCAGCAGCTTTTACTCTAATGAGCAGTTCTTC

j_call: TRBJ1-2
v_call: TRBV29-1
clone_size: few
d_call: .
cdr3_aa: CSVGGEGTWIYGYTF
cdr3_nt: TGCAGCGTTGGAGGCGAAGGGACTTGGATCTATGGCTACACCTTC

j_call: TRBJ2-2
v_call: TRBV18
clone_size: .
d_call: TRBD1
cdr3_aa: CASSPPTDRGSGGELFF
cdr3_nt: TGTGCCAGCTCACCACCGACGGACAGGGGCTCCGGCGGGGAGCTGTTTTTT

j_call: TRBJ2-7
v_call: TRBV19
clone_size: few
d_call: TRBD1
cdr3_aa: CASRGQGMPTEQYF
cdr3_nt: TGTGCCAGTAGAGGACAGGGGATGCCTACGGAGCAGTACTTC

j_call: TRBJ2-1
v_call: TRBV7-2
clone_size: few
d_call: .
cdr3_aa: CASSLTYNEQFF
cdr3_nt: TGTGCCAGCAGCCTTACTTACAATGAGCAGTTCTTC

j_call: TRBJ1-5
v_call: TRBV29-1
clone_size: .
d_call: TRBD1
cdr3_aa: CSVVGSGGFNQPQHF
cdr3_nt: TGCAGCGTTGTAGGGTCAGGGGGATTCAATCAGCCCCAGCATTTT

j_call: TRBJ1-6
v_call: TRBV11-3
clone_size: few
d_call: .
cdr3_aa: CASTGTNSPLHF
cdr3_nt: TGTGCCAGCACGGGGACTAATTCACCCCTCCACTTT

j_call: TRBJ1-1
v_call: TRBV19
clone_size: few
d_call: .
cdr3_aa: CATEGRAEAFF
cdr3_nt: TGTGCCACCGAGGGGAGGGCTGAAGCTTTCTTT

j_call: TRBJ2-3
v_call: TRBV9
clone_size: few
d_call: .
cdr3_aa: CASSPRGPSTDTQYF
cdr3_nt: TGTGCCAGCAGCCCTCGGGGGCCCAGCACAGATACGCAGTATTTT

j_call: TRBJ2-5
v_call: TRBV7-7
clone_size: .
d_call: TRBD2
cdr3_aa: CASSLTSGGPGETQYF
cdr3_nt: TGTGCTAGCAGCTTGACTAGCGGGGGGCCGGGAGAGACCCAGTACTTC

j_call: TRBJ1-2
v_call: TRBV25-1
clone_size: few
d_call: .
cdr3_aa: CASSEQGPSVDGYTF
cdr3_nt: TGTGCCAGCAGTGAACAGGGCCCCTCTGTCGATGGCTACACCTTC

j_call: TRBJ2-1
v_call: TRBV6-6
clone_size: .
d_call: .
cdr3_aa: CASRSNSQNEQFF
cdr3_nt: TGTGCCAGCAGGTCAAATTCTCAGAATGAGCAGTTCTTC

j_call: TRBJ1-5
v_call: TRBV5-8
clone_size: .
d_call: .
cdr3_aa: CASSWRQVNQPQHF
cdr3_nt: TGTGCCAGCAGCTGGCGACAGGTCAATCAGCCCCAGCATTTT

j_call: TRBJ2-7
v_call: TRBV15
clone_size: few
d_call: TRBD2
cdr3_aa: CATSRDLGSGDPQEQYF
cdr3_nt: TGTGCCACCAGCAGAGATCTGGGTAGCGGGGACCCTCAGGAGCAGTACTTC

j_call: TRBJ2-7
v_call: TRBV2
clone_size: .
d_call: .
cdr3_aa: CASTGRPSEQYF
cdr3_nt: TGTGCCAGCACGGGTCGGCCCTCCGAGCAGTACTTC